A selection of T cell receptor beta chains follows, all from one sample in a study of cytomegalovirus exposure and HLA in healthy donors. TCRdb's table, derived via immunoSEQ multiplex PCR, lists solely in-frame clones and lacks some. The repertoire holds 110,000 or so clones, around 68% seen once, with 4% to 4.5% in the top ten. The sample comprised PBMCs. Source of these receptors: a woman aged 40 to 50 in good health and CMV-seropositive. CDR3s include the opening cysteine and the closing phenylalanine or tryptophan. Each record gives: J gene, V gene, CDR3 length, D gene, clone size, CDR3 DNA, CDR3 protein. The D gene is left open where the match is weak. Size values are once, few and many counts, or a class for expanded clones, and some rows have none.

>TRBJ1-1|TRBV6-5|15|-|-
TGTGCCAGCAGTTACTCGACAGGATTGAACACTGAAGCTTTCTTT
CASSYSTGLNTEAFF
>TRBJ2-1|TRBV2|12|-|-
TGTGCCAGCAAGGCGGGTGTCAATGAGCAGTTCTTC
CASKAGVNEQFF
>TRBJ1-2|TRBV5-4|19|TRBD1|-
TGTGCCAGCAGCTTTGATTTTCTGTTGGGGACAGGGGATAATGAGGGCTACACCTTC
CASSFDFLLGTGDNEGYTF
>TRBJ1-2|TRBV5-1|13|-|-
TGCGCCAGCAGCTTGGAGGGGCGTGGAGGCTACACCTTC
CASSLEGRGGYTF
>TRBJ2-1|TRBV12-5|15|TRBD2|-
TGTGCTAGTGGTCCCGGACTAGCGGCTTACAATGAGCAGTTCTTC
CASGPGLAAYNEQFF
>TRBJ2-7|TRBV5-3|13|-|-
TGTGCCAGAAGCTTGGGGAGCTCCTACGAGCAGTACTTC
CARSLGSSYEQYF
>TRBJ2-3|TRBV2|15|-|-
TGTGCCAGCAGTGAAAATAGGGAGGACACAGATACGCAGTATTTT
CASSENREDTDTQYF
>TRBJ2-5|TRBV29-1|13|TRBD2|-
TGCAGCGTTGAGAGGGGACTAAAAGAGACCCAGTACTTC
CSVERGLKETQYF
>TRBJ2-1|TRBV9|13|-|once
TGTGCCAGCAGCGTTACAGATTACAATGAGCAGTTCTTC
CASSVTDYNEQFF
>TRBJ2-2|TRBV5-4|15|-|-
TGTGCCAGCAGCTTGGGACGACAGAACACCGGGGAGCTGTTTTTT
CASSLGRQNTGELFF
>TRBJ2-2|TRBV28|14|-|-
TGTGCCAGCAGTTTTCTGGCGGAAGACGGGGAGCTGTTTTTT
CASSFLAEDGELFF
>TRBJ2-7|TRBV19|15|-|-
TGTGCCAGTAGCGACTCAGGGTCCCCCTCCTACGAGCAGTACTTC
CASSDSGSPSYEQYF
>TRBJ2-7|TRBV5-6|16|-|-
TGTGCCAGCAGCTCGGACGTGCGGGGGCGATTCTACGAGCAGTACTTC
CASSSDVRGRFYEQYF
>TRBJ1-6|TRBV2|14|-|-
TGTGCCAGCGGAACACAGGGAGCTAATTCACCCCTCCACTTT
CASGTQGANSPLHF
>TRBJ1-4|TRBV5-1|13|-|-
TGCGCCAGCAGGACAGGTGTAGATGAAAAACTGTTTTTT
CASRTGVDEKLFF
>TRBJ1-5|TRBV6-5|15|-|once
TGTGCCACCCGGGGCCGAGGACAGTGGGGTCAGCCCCAGCATTTT
CATRGRGQWGQPQHF
>TRBJ2-5|TRBV5-1|14|-|-
TGCGCCAGCAGCTTGGGACAGAGCGAAGAGACCCAGTACTTC
CASSLGQSEETQYF
>TRBJ1-4|TRBV27|18|-|-
TGTGCCAGCAGTTTCCAAGGGGGACCCAGGACAACTAATGAAAAACTGTTTTTT
CASSFQGGPRTTNEKLFF
>TRBJ1-5|TRBV6-1|18|TRBD1|few
TGTGCCAGCAGTGCCGGGACAGGGTGGCGAAATAGCAATCAGCCCCAGCATTTT
CASSAGTGWRNSNQPQHF
>TRBJ2-7|TRBV7-6|16|TRBD2|-
TGTGCCAGCAGCTTAGGGGCCAGCGGGGGCCCCTACGAGCAGTACTTC
CASSLGASGGPYEQYF
>TRBJ2-3|TRBV7-2|16|-|-
TGTGCCAGCAGCTCCCAAGGGGGGGCCCGCACAGATACGCAGTATTTT
CASSSQGGARTDTQYF
>TRBJ2-1|TRBV19|14|-|few
TGTGCCAGTAGTTTTAGGGGGATCTACAATGAGCAGTTCTTC
CASSFRGIYNEQFF
>TRBJ2-1|TRBV7-8|13|TRBD2|few
TGTGCCAGCAGCTCCAGACTAGCTCGGGAGCAGTTCTTC
CASSSRLAREQFF
>TRBJ1-1|TRBV7-9|13|-|once
TGTGCCAGCAGCTTATTGGGGGGTGTTGAAGCTTTCTTT
CASSLLGGVEAFF
>TRBJ2-2|TRBV5-1|18|TRBD2|few
TGCGCCAGCAGCTTGAGGCTAGCGGGGCGGTCGAACACCGGGGAGCTGTTTTTT
CASSLRLAGRSNTGELFF
>TRBJ2-1|TRBV11-3|15|TRBD2|-
TGTGCCAGCAGCCTGAGCGGGAGGCCCCAACATGAGCAGTTCTTC
CASSLSGRPQHEQFF
>TRBJ2-7|TRBV27|16|-|-
TGTGCCAGCAGTTTATCGATTCAGACTTACCACTACGAGCAGTACTTC
CASSLSIQTYHYEQYF